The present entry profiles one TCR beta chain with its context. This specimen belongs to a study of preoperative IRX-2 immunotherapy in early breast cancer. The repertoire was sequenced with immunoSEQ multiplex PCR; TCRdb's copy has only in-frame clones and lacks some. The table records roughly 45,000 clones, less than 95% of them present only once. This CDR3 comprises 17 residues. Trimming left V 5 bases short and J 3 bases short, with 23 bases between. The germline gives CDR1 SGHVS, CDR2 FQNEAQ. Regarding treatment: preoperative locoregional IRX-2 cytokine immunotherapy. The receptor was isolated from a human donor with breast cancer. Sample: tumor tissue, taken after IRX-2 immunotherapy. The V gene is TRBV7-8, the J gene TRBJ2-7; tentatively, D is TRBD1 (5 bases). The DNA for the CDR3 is TGTGCCAGCAGCCGCCACGACAGCCGGAACTCTTTCTACGAGCAGTACTTC. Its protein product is CASSRHDSRNSFYEQYF.